The TCR beta chain under discussion was sequenced for a study of T cells after yellow fever vaccination. For the study at large: Those fractions that held only low numbers of cells were prepared using the SMART-Seq v4 Ultra Low Input RNA kit.

A single record per CDR3 protein comes from TCRdb applying MiXCR to the 5' RACE reads. The sample carries tens of thousands of distinct CDR3 sequences, approximately 7% recorded once. The germline gives CDR1 MGHRA, CDR2 YSYEKL. The ends were cut back, 4 bases at V and 5 bases at J, with 24 bases in the middle. The CDR3 has 18 amino acids. This clonotype was recorded many times. The antigen is undetermined. Regarding the study as a whole: Post-booster reappearance was seen for most primary-vaccination clones (about 96% CD4, around 91% CD8).

This specimen consisted of CD8+ T cells sorted from PBMCs, obtained about 41 days after the first yellow fever vaccination. The J gene is TRBJ2-1, the V gene TRBV4-1; no reliable D call. The origin of this receptor is a young man who received the YFV17D yellow fever vaccine. The chain's CDR3 is CASSRKVSTPGPNNEQFF. The CDR3 nucleotides are TGCGCCAGCAGCCGGAAAGTCAGTACCCCGGGCCCCAACAATGAGCAGTTCTTC.